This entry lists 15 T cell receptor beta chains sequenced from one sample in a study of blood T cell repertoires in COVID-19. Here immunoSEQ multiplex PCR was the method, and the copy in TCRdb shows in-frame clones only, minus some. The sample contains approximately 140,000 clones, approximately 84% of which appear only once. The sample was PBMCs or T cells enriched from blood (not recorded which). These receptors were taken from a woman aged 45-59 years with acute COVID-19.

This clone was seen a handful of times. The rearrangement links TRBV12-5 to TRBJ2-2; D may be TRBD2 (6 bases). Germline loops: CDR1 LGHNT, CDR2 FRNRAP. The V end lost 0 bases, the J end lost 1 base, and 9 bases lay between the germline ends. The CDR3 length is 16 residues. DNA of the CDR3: TGTGCTAGTGGTTTGGTCGGCGGGGAGAACACCGGGGAGCTGTTTTTT. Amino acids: CASGLVGGENTGELFF.

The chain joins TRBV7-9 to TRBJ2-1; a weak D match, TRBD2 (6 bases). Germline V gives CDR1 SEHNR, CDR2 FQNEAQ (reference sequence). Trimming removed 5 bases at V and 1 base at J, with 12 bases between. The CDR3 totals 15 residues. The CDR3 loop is CASSPGLKSYNEQFF. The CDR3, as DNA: TGTGCCAGCAGCCCGGGACTGAAATCCTACAATGAGCAGTTCTTC.

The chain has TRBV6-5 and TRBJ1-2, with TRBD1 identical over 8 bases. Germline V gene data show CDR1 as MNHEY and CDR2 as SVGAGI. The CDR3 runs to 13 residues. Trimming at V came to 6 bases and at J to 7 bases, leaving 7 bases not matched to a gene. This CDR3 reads CASRGTGRIGYTF. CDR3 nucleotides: TGTGCCAGCAGGGGGACAGGAAGGATTGGCTACACCTTC.

The CDR3 loop is CASSEAVGQGRYGYTF. The CDR3, as DNA: TGTGCCAGCAGTGAAGCGGTGGGCCAGGGAAGGTATGGCTACACCTTC. The rearrangement links TRBV6-1 to TRBJ1-2; a possible D gene is TRBD1 (5 bases). V gave up 0 bases and J gave up 5 bases, with 16 bases separating them. CDR3 length: 16 residues. CDR1 is MNHNS and CDR2 is SASEGT in the germline V gene.

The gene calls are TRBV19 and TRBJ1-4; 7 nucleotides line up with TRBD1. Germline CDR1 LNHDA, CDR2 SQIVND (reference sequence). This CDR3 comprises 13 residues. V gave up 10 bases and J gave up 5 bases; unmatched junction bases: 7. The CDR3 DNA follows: TGTGCCACTACGGGACAGAGGAATGAAAAACTGTTTTTT. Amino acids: CATTGQRNEKLFF.

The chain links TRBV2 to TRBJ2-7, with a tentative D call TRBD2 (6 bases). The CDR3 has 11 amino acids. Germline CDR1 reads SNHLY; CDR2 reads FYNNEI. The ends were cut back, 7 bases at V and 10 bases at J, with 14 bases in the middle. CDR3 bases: TGTGCCAGCACCTACGGGGGATCCCAGTACTTC. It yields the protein CASTYGGSQYF.

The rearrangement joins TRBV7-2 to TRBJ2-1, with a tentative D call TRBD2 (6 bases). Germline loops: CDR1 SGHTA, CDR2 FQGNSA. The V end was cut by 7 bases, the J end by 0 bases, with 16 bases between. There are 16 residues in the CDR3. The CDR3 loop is CASNLQGGVSYNEQFF. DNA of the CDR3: TGTGCCAGCAACCTCCAGGGAGGTGTCTCCTACAATGAGCAGTTCTTC.

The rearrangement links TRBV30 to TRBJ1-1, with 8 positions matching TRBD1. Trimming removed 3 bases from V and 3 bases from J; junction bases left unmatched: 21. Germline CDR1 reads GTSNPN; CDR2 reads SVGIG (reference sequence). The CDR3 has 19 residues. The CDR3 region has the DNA TGTGCCTGGAGAGAGTGGTCCAGGGGGCTCGGTCGATATGACACTGAAGCTTTCTTT. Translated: CAWREWSRGLGRYDTEAFF.

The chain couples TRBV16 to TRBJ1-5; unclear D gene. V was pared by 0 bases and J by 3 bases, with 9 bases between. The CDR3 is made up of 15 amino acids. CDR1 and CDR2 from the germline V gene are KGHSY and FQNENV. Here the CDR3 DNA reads TGTGCCAGCAGCCAATCGCGGCAGCCCAATCAGCCCCAGCATTTT. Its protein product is CASSQSRQPNQPQHF.

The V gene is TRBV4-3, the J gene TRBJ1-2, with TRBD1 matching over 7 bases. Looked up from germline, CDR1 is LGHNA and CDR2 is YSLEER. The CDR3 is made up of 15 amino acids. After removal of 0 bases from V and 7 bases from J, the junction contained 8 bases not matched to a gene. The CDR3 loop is CASSQESRTGRGYTF. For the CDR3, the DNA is TGCGCCAGCAGCCAAGAGTCTCGGACAGGACGTGGCTACACCTTC.

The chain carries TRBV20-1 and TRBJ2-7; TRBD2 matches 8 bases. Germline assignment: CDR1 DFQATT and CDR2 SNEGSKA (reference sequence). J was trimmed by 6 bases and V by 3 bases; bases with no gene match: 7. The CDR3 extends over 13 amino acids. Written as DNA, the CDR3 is TGCAGTGCTAGTTTAGCGGGGACCGGCGAGCAGTACTTC. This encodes CSASLAGTGEQYF.

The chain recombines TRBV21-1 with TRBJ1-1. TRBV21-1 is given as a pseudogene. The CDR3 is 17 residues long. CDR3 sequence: CASSKKGRVRRNSEAFF. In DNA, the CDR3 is TGTGCCAGCAGCAAAAAGGGGAGGGTGAGGAGAAACTCTGAAGCTTTCTTT.

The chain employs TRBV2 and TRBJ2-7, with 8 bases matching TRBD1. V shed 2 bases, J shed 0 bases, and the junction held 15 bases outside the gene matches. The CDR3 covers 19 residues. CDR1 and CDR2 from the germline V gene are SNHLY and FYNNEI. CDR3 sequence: CASSEIRGRVGDASYEQYF. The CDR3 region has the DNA TGTGCCAGCAGTGAAATCAGGGGGCGTGTGGGGGACGCCTCCTACGAGCAGTACTTC.

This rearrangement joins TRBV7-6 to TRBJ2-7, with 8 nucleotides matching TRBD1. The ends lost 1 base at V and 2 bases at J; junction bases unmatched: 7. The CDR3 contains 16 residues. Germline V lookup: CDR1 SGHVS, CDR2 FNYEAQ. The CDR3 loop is CASSLEETGVTYEQYF. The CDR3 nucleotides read TGTGCCAGCAGCTTAGAGGAGACAGGGGTCACCTACGAGCAGTACTTC.

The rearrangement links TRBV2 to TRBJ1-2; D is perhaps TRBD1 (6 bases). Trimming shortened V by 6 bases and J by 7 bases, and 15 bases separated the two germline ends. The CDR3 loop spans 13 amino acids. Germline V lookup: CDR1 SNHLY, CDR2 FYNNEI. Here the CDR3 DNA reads TGTGCCAGCAGCGACCAGGGGAACGGTGGCTACACCTTC. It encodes CASSDQGNGGYTF. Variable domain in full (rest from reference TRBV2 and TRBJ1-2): EPEVTQTPSHQVTQMGQEVILRCVPISNHLYFYWYRQILGQKVEFLVSFYNNEISEKSEIFDDQFSVERPDGSNFTLKIRSTKLEDSAMYFCASSDQGNGGYTFGSGTRLTVV.